The clone carrying this TCR beta chain was seen a few times. The antigen is undetermined. The sample originates from a study of cytomegalovirus exposure and HLA in healthy donors. CDR1 SGDLS and CDR2 YYNGEE come from the germline V gene. This CDR3 comprises 19 residues. Trimming took 0 bases from V and 4 from J; bases not matched to a gene: 11. Study results and caveats: In vitro data verified a few CMV-associated chains as specific for CMV antigens. Follow-up analysis seemed to connect common viral pathogens with several of the most significant clusters identified. Association of 16,951 TCR beta sequences with HLA alleles was found at 0.05 false discovery rate in a later analysis. The authors later found HLA-associated TCR beta chains more clonally expanded than equally common others.

PCR primers comprised 60 Vbeta and 13 Jbeta primers. Sequencing used immunoSEQ multiplex PCR; TCRdb keeps in-frame clones, though not all of them. The sample yields about 140,000 clones, approximately 80% seen once. The specimen was PBMCs. The TCR sequence derives from a male donor in good health and CMV-seronegative. The V call is TRBV9, the J call TRBJ2-6, with 9 bases aligning to TRBD2. For the CDR3, the DNA is TGTGCCAGCAGCGTAGGGCTAGCGGGGCCCTTGGGGGGGGCCAACGTCCTGACTTTC. Translation gives CASSVGLAGPLGGANVLTF.